This T cell receptor (beta chain) emerged from a study of CD8 T cells in Susac syndrome. As for this clonotype: The antigen remains undetermined.

Included as multiple sclerosis controls were treatment-naive patients who had stable or active relapsing-remitting disease. Isolation of CD8+ and CD4+ T cells was performed negatively, whereas enrichment of TEMRA cells was done by FACS. cDNA came from roughly 0.47 to 1 ug RNA primed by random hexamers. An immunoSEQ multiplex PCR generated amplified TCR beta CDR3 products spanning 54 Vbeta and 13 Jbeta. TCRdb re-called the immunoSEQ multiplex PCR reads with MiXCR, one entry per CDR3 protein. The data contain some 200,000 distinct CDR3 sequences, 95% of them seen just once; the ten biggest clones take up 0.095%. The study's findings and limits: A relatively small number of individuals underwent TCR sequencing and HLA analysis.

The CDR3 loop spans 16 amino acids. CDR1 is SGHNT and CDR2 is YYREEE in the germline V gene (reference sequence). Trimming stripped 1 base from V and 2 bases from J, with 13 bases between. This chain connects TRBV5-4 to TRBJ1-5; perhaps TRBD1 as D (5 bases). Specimen: CD4+ T cells from PBMCs. This sequence originates from a human donor with multiple sclerosis. CDR3 protein: CASSLWGTDGNQPQHF. CDR3 in DNA: TGTGCCAGCAGCTTGTGGGGCACTGATGGCAATCAGCCCCAGCATTTT. The variable domain in full, completed from reference TRBV5-4 and TRBJ1-5, reads ETGVTQSPTHLIKTRGQQVTLRCSSQSGHNTVSWYQQALGQGPQFIFQYYREEENGRGNFPPRFSGLQFPNYSSELNVNALELDDSALYLCASSLWGTDGNQPQHFGDGTRLSIL.